Below, 15 T cell receptor beta chains from the same sample are listed, as sequenced in a study of OX40 agonist ivuxolimab in advanced cancers. Sequencing was performed with immunoSEQ multiplex PCR; in TCRdb, only in-frame clones are kept and a portion is missing. The sample shows tens of thousands of clones, 70% to 90% of them seen only once. This sample comprised CD4+ or CD8+ T cells sorted from blood, obtained in a trial of the OX40 agonist ivuxolimab. These TCRs come from an adult with an advanced solid tumor such as melanoma, head and neck, liver or kidney cancer.

The chain carries TRBV19 and TRBJ2-7, with unresolved D. CDR1 is LNHDA, CDR2 SQIVND, per germline (reference sequence). V lost 1 base to trimming and J lost 3 bases, with 13 bases between them. The CDR3 length is 15 residues. CDR3 sequence (DNA): TGTGCCAGTAGTATAGTGCGGCAGGCCAACTACGAGCAGTACTTC. This sequence encodes CASSIVRQANYEQYF.

This clone was picked up a small number of times. The CDR3 protein is CASSLDRRNTEAFF. For the CDR3, the DNA is TGTGCCAGCAGCTTAGATCGGAGGAACACTGAAGCTTTCTTT. The chain employs TRBV11-2 and TRBJ1-1; no firm D call. The germline V gene has CDR1 SGHAT and CDR2 FQNNGV. V was trimmed by 0 bases and J by 1 base, leaving 6 bases between them. The CDR3 loop spans 14 amino acids.

The rearrangement links TRBV7-3 to TRBJ2-1; 11 nucleotides match TRBD2. V trimming: 6 bases; J trimming: 4 bases; junction bases outside the gene matches: 5. CDR3 length: 15 residues. Germline V gene data show CDR1 as SGHTA and CDR2 as FQGTGA. This chain's CDR3 is CASRLGTSGYNEQFF. As DNA, the CDR3 is TGTGCCAGCAGGTTAGGGACTAGCGGATACAATGAGCAGTTCTTC.

Concerning this clone itself: This same CDR3 is encoded by further DNA sequences in the sample. The chain carries TRBV27 and TRBJ1-1; tentatively, D is TRBD1 (6 bases). CDR1 MNHEY and CDR2 SMNVEV come from the germline V gene (reference sequence). The CDR3 is 15 amino acids. Trimming cost V 3 bases and J 4 bases, with 15 bases left between them. The CDR3 DNA is TGTGCCAGCAGTTTGTGGGGGGCTGGAGGCACTGAAGCTTTCTTT. It codes for CASSLWGAGGTEAFF.

This chain links TRBV7-9 with TRBJ2-4; D may be TRBD1 or TRBD2 (6 bases each). Trimming left V 9 bases short and J 4 bases short, with 13 bases between. The CDR3 runs 13 residues. Germline CDR1 is SEHNR and CDR2 is FQNEAQ (reference sequence). CDR3 in amino acids: CASTEGGKNIQYF. CDR3 nucleotides: TGTGCCAGTACGGAGGGGGGAAAAAACATTCAGTACTTC.

V usage is TRBV5-6 and J usage is TRBJ2-7, with 9 bases that match TRBD1. Germline CDR1 SGHDT, CDR2 YYEEEE. J gave up 5 bases and V 4 bases, and 1 base lay outside the gene matches. This CDR3 is 12 amino acids long. The CDR3 spells CASSGDRDEQYF. The CDR3 DNA follows: TGTGCCAGCAGCGGGGACAGGGACGAGCAGTACTTC.

The V gene is TRBV19, the J gene TRBJ1-5, with D possibly matching TRBD1 (5 bases). The germline V and J ends were trimmed by 5 bases and 5 bases, with 10 bases remaining between them. The germline V gene has CDR1 LNHDA and CDR2 SQIVND (reference sequence). The CDR3 covers 13 residues. The DNA for the CDR3 is TGTGCCAGTAGTTCGGGACCCGATCAGCCCCAGCATTTT. It codes for CASSSGPDQPQHF.

The V and J genes are TRBV5-4 and TRBJ2-6; no clear D. CDR3 length equals 16 residues. Germline V CDR1 and CDR2: SGHNT, YYREEE (reference sequence). Trimming removed 0 bases from V and 0 bases from J, with 7 bases in between. DNA for the CDR3: TGTGCCAGCAGCTTGGGGCCTCTCTCTGGGGCCAACGTCCTGACTTTC. Amino acid sequence: CASSLGPLSGANVLTF.

J is TRBJ1-5 and V is TRBV29-1; the D is unclear. The CDR3 consists of 14 residues. CDR1 and CDR2 (germline): SQVTM, ANQGSEA. V lost 4 bases and J 0 bases, leaving 10 bases between the germline ends. CDR3 in amino acids: CSVAESFSNQPQHF. The CDR3 DNA reads TGCAGCGTTGCGGAGTCCTTTAGCAATCAGCCCCAGCATTTT.

The chain is built from TRBV7-2 and TRBJ2-4; D is undetermined. The CDR3 has 11 residues. V lost 4 bases and J lost 4, with 2 bases in between. Germline-derived CDR1 and CDR2 are SGHTA and FQGNSA. The CDR3 loop is CASSWKNIQYF. As DNA, the CDR3 is TGTGCCAGCAGCTGGAAAAACATTCAGTACTTC.

The V and J genes are TRBV7-9 and TRBJ1-3; D gene ambiguous. The CDR3 loop spans 15 amino acids. Germline V gene sequence: CDR1 SEHNR, CDR2 FQNEAQ (reference sequence). V was clipped by 2 bases and J by 0 bases, with 8 bases between them. CDR3 DNA sequence: TGTGCCAGCAGCTTATTACATGGCTCTGGAAACACCATATATTTT. Protein product: CASSLLHGSGNTIYF.

V and J are TRBV2 and TRBJ2-7, with D unresolved. Trimming took 2 bases from V and 5 from J, leaving 4 bases between them. This CDR3 contains 11 residues. Germline loops: CDR1 SNHLY, CDR2 FYNNEI. The CDR3 spells CASSEWNEQYF. In DNA form, the CDR3 reads TGTGCCAGCAGTGAATGGAACGAGCAGTACTTC. The complete variable domain, with remaining parts taken from reference TRBV2 and TRBJ2-7, reads EPEVTQTPSHQVTQMGQEVILRCVPISNHLYFYWYRQILGQKVEFLVSFYNNEISEKSEIFDDQFSVERPDGSNFTLKIRSTKLEDSAMYFCASSEWNEQYFGPGTRLTVT.

The rearrangement links TRBV27 to TRBJ2-1, with 12 bases lining up with TRBD1. Losses at the gene ends were 5 bases for V and 7 bases for J; bases not matched to a gene: 12. Germline-derived CDR1 and CDR2 are MNHEY and SMNVEV (reference sequence). This CDR3 has 17 residues. The CDR3 region has the DNA TGTGCCAGCAGTCTGTGGTTGGGGACAGGGGGCAAAAATGAGCAGTTCTTC. Residues: CASSLWLGTGGKNEQFF.

The CDR3 spells CASSSRWAEAFF. Written as DNA, the CDR3 is TGTGCCAGTAGTTCTCGGTGGGCTGAAGCTTTCTTT. The rearrangement joins TRBV19 to TRBJ1-1; D unresolved. Trimming left V 5 bases short and J 6 bases short, with 10 bases between. The CDR3 loop spans 12 amino acids. Germline CDR1 is LNHDA and CDR2 is SQIVND (reference sequence).

The V and J genes are TRBV7-9 and TRBJ2-7, with D tentatively TRBD1 (6 bases). Trimming pared 6 bases from V and 6 bases from J, leaving 12 bases between. This CDR3 contains 12 residues. Germline CDR1 reads SEHNR; CDR2 reads FQNEAQ (reference sequence). In nucleotides, the CDR3 is TGTGCCAGCAGTTTCGCAGGGGTCGAGCAGTACTTC. This codes for CASSFAGVEQYF. The complete variable domain, with remaining parts taken from reference TRBV7-9 and TRBJ2-7, reads DTGVSQNPRHKITKRGQNVTFRCDPISEHNRLYWYRQTLGQGPEFLTYFQNEAQLEKSRLLSDRFSAERPKGSFSTLEIQRTEQGDSAMYLCASSFAGVEQYFGPGTRLTVT.